The entry that follows covers one T cell receptor (beta chain) sequence. What it binds is not known. This sample is drawn from a study of long-term antiretroviral therapy in people with HIV. Study observations and caveats: Clones expanded before ART dominated the repertoire at all time points. Gathering of blood took place between about 2003 and 2018, possibly under older ART regimens. Therapy changes, viral resistance and ART adherence were not documented in the available data.

Germline V gene sequence: CDR1 KGHSH, CDR2 LQKENI. J was trimmed by 0 bases and V by 3 bases; bases with no gene match: 11. This CDR3 comprises 19 residues. Researchers ran immunoSEQ v3.0 at survey level. The repertoire was sequenced with immunoSEQ multiplex PCR; TCRdb's copy has only in-frame clones and lacks some. The table includes approximately 35,000 clones, roughly 77% detected once. V is TRBV18 and J is TRBJ1-3; 10 bases are shared with TRBD1. The TCR sequence derives from a young man with HIV. Sequences were derived from unsorted PBMCs, sampled 1.9 years after starting antiretroviral therapy. In DNA, the CDR3 is TGTGCCAGCTCACCCAACTCGGGACAGGGGTCCTACTCTGGAAACACCATATATTTT. Its protein product is CASSPNSGQGSYSGNTIYF.